This TCR beta chain was sequenced in a study of T cell responses to AZD1222 COVID-19 vaccine. Notes on this clone: Antigen specificity is unknown.

Sequencing used immunoSEQ multiplex PCR; TCRdb keeps in-frame clones, though not all of them. The data contain approximately 120,000 clones, roughly 87% of them singletons. Germline V CDR1 and CDR2: LGHDT, YNNKEL (reference sequence). This CDR3 region has 15 residues. Trimming removed 4 bases from V and 6 bases from J; junction bases left unmatched: 11. Overall study findings and caveats: Spike-specific TCR breadth and depth grew following two AZD1222 doses. Seropositive status at baseline applied to only 6 or 7 AZD1222 recipients. Females outnumbered males among donors, who were mostly white British; clonal diversity was possibly underestimated.

The sequenced sample was peripheral blood, obtained on day 0 of MenACWY control vaccination. The receptor comes from an adult in good health. J is TRBJ2-7 and V is TRBV3-1 (or the pseudogene TRBV3-2); 8 bases align to TRBD2. This CDR3 reads CASSLRGGRFCEQYV. The CDR3 bases are TGTGCCAGCAGCCTTCGGGGGGGGCGCTTCTGCGAGCAGTACGTC.